The source of this T cell receptor (beta chain) is a study of beta chain features in type 1 diabetes. Study results and caveats: When Type 1 diabetes patients were examined, their TCRB CDR3s proved moderately but significantly shorter in all four CD4+ subsets.

Naive, central memory, regulatory and stem cell-like memory cells within the CD4+ compartment were sorted using CD45RO/CCR7/CD25/CD127/CD95/CD27. The study reverse transcribed the entire isolated RNA, so it sequenced expressed TCRB transcripts. Assay used: immunoSEQ multiplex PCR; TCRdb lists only in-frame clones, some missing. The sample lists roughly 280,000 clones, roughly 25% occurring once. The CDR3 runs to 19 residues. CDR1 and CDR2 from the germline V gene are MDHEN and SYDVKM. The V segment lost 6 bases and the J segment 1 base; nucleotides outside the gene matches: 18. A note on this clone: What it binds is not known.

The rearrangement links TRBV28 to TRBJ2-5, with 9 positions matching TRBD1. This TCR was recovered from a woman aged 30 to 39 with type 1 diabetes. The sample was naive CD4+ T cells from blood. This chain's CDR3 is CASSPTRFTGTGFQETQYF. The CDR3 DNA follows: TGTGCCAGCAGCCCTACACGGTTCACCGGGACAGGGTTCCAAGAGACCCAGTACTTC.